The T cell receptor (beta chain) under discussion was sequenced for a study of beta chain features in type 1 diabetes. All of the isolated RNA was reverse transcribed, so expressed TCRB transcripts were sequenced. The method was immunoSEQ multiplex PCR; TCRdb's version includes in-frame clones alone and lacks a portion of them. The data contain 500,000 to 700,000 clones, around a sixth of them singletons. The CDR3 runs 16 residues. V shed 0 bases and J shed 0 bases, with 9 bases lying between them. CDR1 and CDR2 from the germline V gene are MNHEY and SVGAGI. Blood was drawn once from each donor into heparinised tubes. The draws averaged roughly 120 mL. Sorting produced populations that all topped 95% purity.

Sequencing was performed on naive CD4+ T cells from blood. The TCR sequence derives from a man between 18 and 35 years old in good health. This chain joins TRBV6-5 and TRBJ1-3; D is unclear. The CDR3 reads CASSYSPWTSGNTIYF. As DNA, the CDR3 is TGTGCCAGCAGTTACTCCCCGTGGACCTCTGGAAACACCATATATTTT.